These T cell receptor beta chains were read from a single sample in a study of metastatic and nonmetastatic thyroid tumors. TCRdb re-analyzed the PCR reads using MiXCR. The sample has about 36,000 clones; about 20% are singletons. The material sequenced was blood. Receptors originate from a female donor with papillary thyroid cancer or a benign thyroid nodule (not recorded which). Some clones in this sample may be carry-over from other donors' samples. Each CDR3 is given with its conserved first and last residue. D genes are given only for firm matches. Only part of the rows carry a size: once, few, many, or a class if the clone is expanded.

d_gene	j_gene	abundance	v_gene	CDR3aa	CDR3nt
.	TRBJ1-6	.	TRBV6-2/TRBV6-3	CASSPPGPSSYNSPLHF	TGTGCCAGCAGCCCACCGGGGCCAAGCTCCTATAATTCACCCCTCCACTTT
.	TRBJ1-2	many	TRBV3-1	CASSLSSGEGAYTF	TGTGCCAGCAGCCTATCATCAGGGGAAGGCGCCTACACCTTC
.	TRBJ1-3	.	TRBV7-9	CASSLAGVSGNTIYF	TGTGCCAGCAGCTTAGCAGGGGTCTCTGGAAACACCATATATTTT
.	TRBJ1-2	many	TRBV5-1	CASSAAEAAYGYTF	TGCGCCAGCAGCGCAGCAGAGGCGGCCTATGGCTACACCTTC
.	TRBJ2-7	many	TRBV15	CATSRAVGLATYEQYF	TGTGCCACCAGCAGAGCCGTGGGGCTAGCAACCTACGAGCAGTACTTC
.	TRBJ2-7	many	TRBV20-1	CSARGGRSVYEQYF	TGCAGTGCTAGAGGGGGTAGGTCGGTCTACGAGCAGTACTTC
TRBD2	TRBJ2-7	many	TRBV15	CATSPGLAGASIPYEQYF	TGTGCCACCAGTCCCGGACTAGCGGGAGCGTCGATCCCCTACGAGCAGTACTTC
.	TRBJ2-5	few	TRBV6-2/TRBV6-3	CASSFRPVPQLRETQYF	TGTGCCAGCAGTTTTCGGCCAGTCCCACAACTTCGAGAGACCCAGTACTTC
TRBD2	TRBJ2-5	many	TRBV5-8	CASSHGTSGETQYF	TGTGCCAGCAGCCATGGGACTAGCGGGGAGACCCAGTACTTC
.	TRBJ1-1	few	TRBV6-1	CASTVRVITEAFF	TGTGCCAGCACTGTCAGGGTTATCACTGAAGCTTTCTTT
TRBD2	TRBJ2-3	many	TRBV11-2	CASAKGAGGSTDTQYF	TGTGCCAGCGCAAAAGGGGCGGGAGGGAGCACAGATACGCAGTATTTT
.	TRBJ1-1	.	TRBV20-1	CSARPPEGHRNTEAFF	TGCAGTGCTAGACCACCCGAGGGACATAGGAACACTGAAGCTTTCTTT
.	TRBJ2-7	.	TRBV2	CVSSVRGYEQHF	TGTGTCAGCAGTGTCCGGGGTTACGAGCAGCACTTC
.	TRBJ2-2	medium-sized	TRBV28	CASSLVGTGELFF	TGTGCCAGCAGTTTGGTGGGCACCGGGGAGCTGTTTTTT
.	TRBJ2-1	few	TRBV27	CASSSTAMSSQNEQFF	TGTGCCAGCAGTTCCACGGCGATGAGCTCCCAAAATGAGCAGTTCTTC
TRBD2	TRBJ2-7	many	TRBV27	CASRTSEAGVYEQYF	TGTGCCAGCAGGACCTCTGAGGCGGGAGTCTACGAGCAGTACTTC
TRBD2	TRBJ2-3	few	TRBV6-1	CASKEAGATDTQYF	TGTGCAAGCAAAGAAGCGGGAGCTACAGATACGCAGTATTTT
TRBD2	TRBJ2-1	few	TRBV28	CSSREGLLPYNEQFF	TGTTCCAGCAGGGAGGGACTATTACCCTACAATGAGCAGTTCTTC
TRBD2	TRBJ2-7	.	TRBV13	CASSDRTGSIGTSGASYEQYF	TGTGCCAGCAGCGATAGGACAGGGTCTATAGGGACTAGCGGCGCTTCCTACGAGCAGTACTTC
.	TRBJ1-4	few	TRBV19	CASSADAGGEKLFF	TGTGCCAGTAGTGCAGATGCGGGGGGAGAAAAACTGTTTTTT
.	TRBJ2-7	few	TRBV12-3/TRBV12-4	CASSRDLDLHERYF	TGTGCCAGCAGTAGGGACTTGGATCTTCACGAGCGGTACTTC
.	TRBJ2-1	.	TRBV5-1	CASSPPHLNNGQFF	TGCGCCAGCAGCCCGCCGCACCTCAACAATGGGCAGTTCTTC
.	TRBJ2-1	many	TRBV20-1	CSAETRSADNEQFF	TGCAGTGCTGAGACTAGATCAGCTGACAATGAGCAGTTCTTC
.	TRBJ1-5	.	TRBV27	CASSVSLTGGHPQHF	TGTGCCAGCAGTGTAAGCCTGACGGGGGGCCATCCCCAGCATTTT
TRBD2	TRBJ2-1	few	TRBV6-1	CASRNPTSGGYNEQFF	TGTGCCAGCAGGAATCCCACTAGCGGAGGGTACAATGAGCAGTTCTTC
.	TRBJ1-1	.	TRBV6-1	CASTENPGENTEAFF	TGTGCCAGCACCGAAAATCCAGGGGAAAACACTGAAGCTTTCTTT
.	TRBJ2-3	many	TRBV5-1	CASSLQGRTDTQYF	TGCGCCAGCAGCCTACAGGGTCGGACAGATACGCAGTATTTT
TRBD1	TRBJ2-1	many	TRBV5-1	CASSLGTGNPYNEQFF	TGCGCCAGCAGCTTGGGGACAGGGAACCCCTACAATGAGCAGTTCTTC
TRBD2	TRBJ2-7	many	TRBV20-1	CSASGLAGGEQYF	TGCAGTGCTTCAGGACTAGCGGGAGGCGAGCAGTACTTC
.	TRBJ1-3	medium-sized	TRBV6-1	CASTVEGVGNTIYF	TGTGCCAGCACCGTCGAGGGCGTCGGAAACACCATATATTTT
.	TRBJ2-3	.	TRBV5-1	CASSLGRDTQYF	TGCGCCAGCAGCCTTGGGAGGGATACGCAGTATTTT
.	TRBJ2-5	.	TRBV2	CASRAWTLSYQETQYF	TGTGCCAGCAGAGCCTGGACTCTCTCCTACCAAGAGACCCAGTACTTC
TRBD1	TRBJ2-3	many	TRBV6-2/TRBV6-3	CASSWGQGVTDTQYF	TGTGCCAGCAGTTGGGGACAGGGGGTCACAGATACGCAGTATTTT
.	TRBJ2-6	few	TRBV6-1	CASSEGFGTSGANVLTF	TGTGCCAGCAGTGAAGGGTTTGGAACATCTGGGGCCAACGTCCTGACTTTC
.	TRBJ1-1	.	TRBV30	CAWSVGDGTEAFF	TGTGCCTGGAGTGTGGGGGACGGCACTGAAGCTTTCTTT
.	TRBJ1-1	few	TRBV6-1	CASSLSHQNTEAFF	TGTGCCAGCAGTTTGTCCCATCAGAACACTGAAGCTTTCTTT
.	TRBJ2-7	few	TRBV12-3/TRBV12-4	CASSSSATSLSYEQYF	TGTGCCAGCAGTTCCTCCGCTACAAGTCTCTCCTACGAGCAGTACTTC
TRBD2	TRBJ2-3	many	TRBV6-4	CASSDSTSGSTDTQYF	TGTGCCAGCAGTGACTCGACTAGCGGGAGCACAGATACGCAGTATTTT
TRBD1	TRBJ2-7	many	TRBV29-1	CSARTGTADYEQYF	TGCAGCGCACGGACAGGAACGGCCGACTACGAGCAGTACTTC
.	TRBJ1-1	many	TRBV5-6	CASSFSGGSMNTEAFF	TGTGCCAGCAGCTTTTCCGGGGGTTCCATGAACACTGAAGCTTTCTTT
.	TRBJ2-7	.	TRBV11-1	CASSLVRELGGYF	TGTGCCAGCAGCTTAGTCAGAGAACTAGGAGGATACTTC
TRBD1	TRBJ1-1	.	TRBV6-1	CASSGTGDLTEAFF	TGTGCCAGCAGTGGGACAGGGGACCTCACTGAAGCTTTCTTT
.	TRBJ2-1	.	TRBV20-1	CSALLRWSVYNEQFF	TGCAGTGCCCTATTACGGTGGTCAGTTTACAATGAGCAGTTCTTC
.	TRBJ2-3	many	TRBV5-4	CASSRMVGDTQYF	TGTGCCAGCAGCCGGATGGTGGGAGATACGCAGTATTTT
.	TRBJ2-2	.	TRBV4-2	CASSQDGTPTGELFF	TGTGCCAGCAGCCAAGATGGGACTCCCACCGGGGAGCTGTTTTTT
.	TRBJ1-3	many	TRBV10-3	CAIRQPSGNTIYF	TGTGCCATCAGACAGCCCTCTGGAAACACCATATATTTT
TRBD2	TRBJ2-7	many	TRBV5-8	CASSLAGTSGSVGEQYF	TGTGCCAGCAGCTTGGCCGGGACTAGCGGGAGTGTCGGGGAGCAGTACTTC
TRBD2	TRBJ2-2	.	TRBV2	CASSEDGTSGNLDGELFF	TGTGCCAGCAGTGAGGACGGGACTAGCGGGAATTTGGACGGGGAGCTGTTTTTT
TRBD1	TRBJ1-5	.	TRBV20-1	CSASRDRGRNQPQHF	TGCAGTGCTAGCCGGGACAGGGGGCGCAATCAGCCCCAGCATTTT
TRBD2	TRBJ2-2	.	TRBV6-2/TRBV6-3	CARSYVPDSGTPTGELFF	TGTGCCAGAAGTTATGTGCCGGATAGCGGGACCCCCACCGGGGAGCTGTTTTTT
TRBD2	TRBJ2-5	many	TRBV20-1	CSASPLAVKQETQYF	TGCAGTGCTAGTCCCCTAGCGGTTAAACAAGAGACCCAGTACTTC
.	TRBJ2-1	.	TRBV7-9	CASSPPVSYNEQFF	TGTGCCAGCAGCCCCCCCGTCTCCTACAATGAGCAGTTCTTC
TRBD1	TRBJ1-2	many	TRBV4-2	CASSQDPSLTGNYGYTF	TGTGCCAGCAGCCAAGATCCCTCATTGACAGGGAACTATGGCTACACCTTC
TRBD1	TRBJ1-2	.	TRBV5-1	CASSNPTGAAGYTF	TGCGCCAGCAGCAACCCGACAGGGGCGGCTGGCTACACCTTC